What follows is one T cell receptor (beta chain) and its context. The antigen remains undetermined. Sequence at one end of the junction differs from germline and may be a read error. This sample is part of a study of tumor-infiltrating lymphocytes in primary liver carcinoma. Study-wide results and limits: Less overlap was seen in tumor-adjacent and tumor-blood pairs than in tumor region pairs.

Unsorted bulk tissue, roughly 20-32 mg of it, served as the source for co-extraction of RNA and DNA. Sampling of every tumor involved five separate regions. These included the tumor centre. Every single tumor sample held over 75% viable tumor cells. Germline CDR1 is SGHRS and CDR2 is YFSETQ. The CDR3 is 16 residues long. Starting from approximately 0.45 ug of total RNA, TCR beta cDNA was produced with a primer in the constant region. The TCR beta library was amplified through three nested multiplex PCR rounds in a modified ARM-PCR procedure. TRBV1-TRBV30 forward primers paired with a C-beta reverse primer were used in the first two PCR rounds, which ran approximately 11 cycles each. A single record per CDR3 protein comes from TCRdb applying MiXCR to the multiplex PCR reads. This table has over 35,000 distinct CDR3 sequences, roughly 70% appearing once.

The rearrangement joins TRBV5-1 to TRBJ1-2, with a weak D call TRBD1 (6 bases). The sample was liver tumor tissue from sampling region 4. Subset in this sample: tumor region T4, right-lateral pole. The sequence was obtained from a middle-aged man with primary liver carcinoma and hepatitis B virus infection. The CDR3 nucleotides are TGCGCCAGCAGCCATCTTTCGACAGGAAGCGGATATGACTACACCTTC. The encoded protein is CASSHLSTGSGYDYTF.